The subject of this entry is one TCR beta chain. Its antigen is currently unknown. The same CDR3 arises from other DNA sequences in this sample as well. Germline CDR1 and CDR2: DFQATT and SNEGSKA (reference sequence). CDR3 length equals 10 residues. V was clipped by 3 bases and J by 5 bases, with 4 bases between them. The sample's treatment: about 20 received Ad26.COV2.S at low or high dose, single or two shots; about 5 received placebo; per-sample allocation not given. Day 63 after the first vaccine or placebo injection was the time point for sampling. Donor was an adult aged 18-55 years in Boston. Data came from immunoSEQ multiplex PCR; TCRdb stores just in-frame clones and leaves some out. Among 400,000 to 450,000 clones listed, less than 95% were seen once. These data belong to a study of Ad26.COV2.S vaccination and SARS-CoV-2 variants. Study-wide findings and caveats: The TCR-based breadth and depth measures might underestimate overall T cell responses.

The gene calls are TRBV20-1 and TRBJ1-1; D not resolved. The material was peripheral blood, obtained in a trial of Ad26.COV2.S vaccine versus placebo. The TCR was taken from a person between 18 and 59 years old who received the Ad26.COV2.S COVID-19 vaccine or a placebo. The CDR3, as DNA: TGCAGTGCTAGTCGGACTGAAGCTTTCTTT. This translates into CSASRTEAFF.